The 13 T cell receptor beta chains listed next were all sequenced from one sample in a study of blood T cell repertoires in COVID-19. Clones were sequenced by immunoSEQ multiplex PCR, and TCRdb holds only the in-frame ones, with some missing. The sample consists of over 70,000 clones, 77% of them appearing once. Sequencing used peripheral blood. The receptor set was obtained from an elderly woman with acute or convalescent COVID-19.

V gene TRBV5-5 combines with J gene TRBJ1-5; 7 bases match TRBD1. Germline CDR1 is SGHKS and CDR2 is YYEKEE (reference sequence). Unmatched junction bases numbered 8, after V lost 1 base and J lost 7 bases. The CDR3 consists of 15 residues. The DNA for the CDR3 is TGTGCCAGCAGCTTGCACAGGGGATCCGACCAGCCCCAGCATTTT. It translates to CASSLHRGSDQPQHF.

The V call is TRBV6-2 or TRBV6-3, the J call TRBJ2-7; 7 positions match TRBD2. The CDR3 sequence is 13 residues long. Germline CDR1 MNHEY, CDR2 SVGEGT. V gave up 5 bases and J gave up 2 bases; unmatched junction bases: 3. Here the CDR3 reads CASSLADPYEQYF. For the CDR3, the DNA is TGTGCCAGCAGTCTAGCGGACCCCTACGAGCAGTACTTC.

V usage is TRBV12-3 or TRBV12-4 and J usage is TRBJ2-2; D not resolved. V lost 3 bases and J lost 5, with 7 bases in between. This CDR3 spans 13 amino acids. The CDR3 DNA follows: TGTGCCAGCAGTTTCGCCGGGACCGGGGAGCTGTTTTTT. Translation: CASSFAGTGELFF.

This clone was found a few times. The chain couples TRBV6-6 to TRBJ2-6; TRBD1 matches 10 bases. The CDR3 is 16 amino acids. CDR1 MNHNY and CDR2 SVGAGI come from the germline V gene (reference sequence). Unmatched junction bases numbered 8, after V lost 8 bases and J lost 4 bases. In nucleotides, the CDR3 is TGTGCCAGCGCAGGGACAGGGGTTAGAGGGGCCAACGTCCTGACTTTC. Encoded protein: CASAGTGVRGANVLTF.

This sequence joins TRBV3-1 (or the pseudogene TRBV3-2) and TRBJ1-5; D unclear. This CDR3 contains 14 residues. Deletions cut 0 bases from V and 6 bases from J, with 9 bases between. Germline CDR1 reads LGHDT; CDR2 reads YNNKEL (reference sequence). Here the CDR3 reads CASSQDAGFQPQHF. The CDR3 DNA reads as TGTGCCAGCAGCCAAGATGCGGGATTTCAGCCCCAGCATTTT.

The V gene is TRBV2, the J gene TRBJ2-3, with D perhaps TRBD2 (6 bases). The V end was cut by 8 bases, the J end by 4 bases, with 13 bases between. This CDR3 spans 13 amino acids. Per germline, CDR1 SNHLY and CDR2 FYNNEI. CDR3 sequence reads: CASGGGNSDTQYF. The CDR3 DNA reads TGTGCCAGCGGCGGAGGGAATTCAGATACGCAGTATTTT.

The V call is TRBV29-1, the J call TRBJ1-2; 10 bases fit TRBD1. J was trimmed by 3 bases and V by 6 bases; bases with no gene match: 7. CDR1 and CDR2 from the germline V gene are SQVTM and ANQGSEA. CDR3 length: 14 residues. CDR3 nucleotides: TGCAGCGTCCGAGTCGGGACAGGGGACTATGGCTACACCTTC. It specifies CSVRVGTGDYGYTF.

This clone was found a few times. The chain joins TRBV3-1 (or the pseudogene TRBV3-2) to TRBJ2-5, with TRBD2 matching over 14 bases. J was trimmed by 5 bases and V by 3 bases; bases with no gene match: 8. The V gene's germline CDR1 is LGHDT and CDR2 YNNKEL (reference sequence). CDR3 size: 17 residues. CDR3 amino acids: CASSHDGLAGGFETQYF. CDR3 nucleotides: TGTGCCAGCAGCCATGACGGACTAGCGGGAGGTTTTGAGACCCAGTACTTC.

The chain carries TRBV15 and TRBJ2-5, with 7 bases fitting TRBD2. The J segment lost 2 bases and the V segment lost 0 bases, leaving 3 bases of the junction unmatched. Germline-derived CDR1 and CDR2 are LNHNV and YYDKDF (reference sequence). The CDR3 loop spans 15 amino acids. CDR3: CATSREDSGQETQYF. CDR3 in DNA: TGTGCCACCAGCAGAGAAGATAGCGGGCAAGAGACCCAGTACTTC.

The chain is built from TRBV6-6 and TRBJ2-3; 8 bases match TRBD2. V was clipped by 8 bases and J by 1 base; unmatched bases: 8. The CDR3 is 15 amino acids. Germline values: CDR1 MNHNY, CDR2 SVGAGI (reference sequence). CDR3 region: CASGLAGPGTDTQYF. The CDR3 DNA reads TGTGCCAGCGGGCTAGCGGGTCCCGGCACAGATACGCAGTATTTT.

V and J are TRBV6-5 and TRBJ1-2, with D possibly TRBD1 on 5 matching bases. The CDR3 is 14 residues long. V was clipped by 2 bases and J by 4 bases, with 11 bases between them. CDR1 is MNHEY, CDR2 SVGAGI, per germline. CDR3 sequence (DNA): TGTGCCAGCAGTTACGGTGACAGCCTCTATGGCTACACCTTC. This gives the protein CASSYGDSLYGYTF.

In its sample, this clone was seen once. The chain recombines TRBV29-1 with TRBJ2-5; D might be TRBD1 (5 bases). V was pared by 4 bases and J by 5 bases, with 8 bases between. The CDR3 runs 11 residues. The germline gives CDR1 SQVTM, CDR2 ANQGSEA. For the CDR3, the DNA is TGCAGCGTTGGACCAGGGGAGACCCAGTACTTC. Translated, it gives CSVGPGETQYF.

This clone has a single count. The chain combines TRBV28 with TRBJ2-2, with TRBD2 as a possible D gene (5 bases). CDR3 length: 13 residues. Trimming stripped 8 bases from V and 3 bases from J, with 10 bases between. Per germline, CDR1 MDHEN and CDR2 SYDVKM. CDR3 in DNA: TGTGCCAGCTCCGGAGCGGACACCGGGGAGCTGTTTTTT. It codes for CASSGADTGELFF.